This paragraph covers one T cell receptor beta chain sequence. This entry belongs to a study of T cell changes during pregnancy in multiple sclerosis. The CDR3 runs to 16 residues. The germline gives CDR1 SGHTA, CDR2 FQGNSA. The ends lost 5 bases at V and 6 bases at J; junction bases unmatched: 12. Produced via immunoSEQ multiplex PCR; TCRdb's table is partial and in-frame only. The table lists tens of thousands of clones, about 85% of them singletons. The sequence came from a female donor with multiple sclerosis, enrolled in a pregnancy study. The specimen comprised CD4+ T cells from peripheral blood mononuclear cells, sampled in the third trimester of pregnancy. The chain uses TRBV7-2 and TRBJ2-4; 8 bases agree with TRBD2. This CDR3 is CASSPDRGGRRNIQYF. The CDR3 DNA is TGTGCCAGCAGCCCCGATCGGGGGGGGAGGAGAAACATTCAGTACTTC.